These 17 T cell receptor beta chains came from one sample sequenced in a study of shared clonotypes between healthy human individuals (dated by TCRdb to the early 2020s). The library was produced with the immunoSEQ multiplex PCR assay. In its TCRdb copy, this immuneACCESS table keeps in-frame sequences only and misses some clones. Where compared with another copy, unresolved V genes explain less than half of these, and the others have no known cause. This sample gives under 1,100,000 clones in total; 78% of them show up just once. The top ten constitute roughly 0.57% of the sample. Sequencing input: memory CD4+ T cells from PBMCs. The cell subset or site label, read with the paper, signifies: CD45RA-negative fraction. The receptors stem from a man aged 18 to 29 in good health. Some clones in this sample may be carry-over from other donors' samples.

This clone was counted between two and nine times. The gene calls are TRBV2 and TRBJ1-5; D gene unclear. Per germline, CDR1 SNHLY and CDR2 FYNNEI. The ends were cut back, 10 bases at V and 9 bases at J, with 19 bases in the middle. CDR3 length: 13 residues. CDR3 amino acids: CATSLNTGAPQHF. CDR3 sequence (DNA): TGTGCCACGTCACTCAACACTGGTGCGCCCCAGCATTTT.

The CDR3, as DNA: TGTGCCTGGAACAACAGGGGAGGAGAAAAACTGTTTTTT. It codes for CAWNNRGGEKLFF. The chain uses TRBV30 and TRBJ1-4; 7 bases are a match to TRBD1. CDR3 length equals 13 residues. The V gene's germline CDR1 is GTSNPN and CDR2 SVGIG (reference sequence). With V trimmed by 4 bases and J by 8 bases, 7 bases remained unmatched. Full variable domain (rest looked up from reference TRBV30 and TRBJ1-4): SQTIHQWPATLVQPVGSPLSLECTVEGTSNPNLYWYRQAAGRGLQLLFYSVGIGQISSEVPQNLSASRPQDRQFILSSKKLLLSDSGFYLCAWNNRGGEKLFFGSGTQLSVL.

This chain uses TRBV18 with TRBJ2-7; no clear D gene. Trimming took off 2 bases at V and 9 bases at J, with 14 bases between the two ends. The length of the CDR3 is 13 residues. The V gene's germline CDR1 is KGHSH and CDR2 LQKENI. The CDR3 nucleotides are TGTGCCAGCTCACCATCAGGAGACCCGCCGCAGTACTTC. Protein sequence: CASSPSGDPPQYF.

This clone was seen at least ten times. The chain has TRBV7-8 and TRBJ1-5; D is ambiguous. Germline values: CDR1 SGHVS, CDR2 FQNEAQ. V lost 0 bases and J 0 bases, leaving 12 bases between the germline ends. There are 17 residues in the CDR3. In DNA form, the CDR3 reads TGTGCCAGCAGCTTAGCTAGCAGGTCTTATAGCAATCAGCCCCAGCATTTT. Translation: CASSLASRSYSNQPQHF.

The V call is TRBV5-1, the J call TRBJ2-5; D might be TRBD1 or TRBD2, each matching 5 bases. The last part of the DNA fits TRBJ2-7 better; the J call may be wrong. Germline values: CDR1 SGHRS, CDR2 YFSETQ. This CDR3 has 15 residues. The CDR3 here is CASSLAAGHEGEQYF. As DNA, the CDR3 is TGCGCCAGCAGCTTGGCCGCAGGGCACGAGGGCGAGCAGTACTTC.

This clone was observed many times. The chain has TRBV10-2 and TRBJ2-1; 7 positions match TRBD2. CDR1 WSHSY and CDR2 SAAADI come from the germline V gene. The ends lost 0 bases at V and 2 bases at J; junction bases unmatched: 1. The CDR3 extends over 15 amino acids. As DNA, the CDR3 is TGCGCCAGCAGTGAGTCGACTAGCCCCTACAATGAGCAGTTCTTC. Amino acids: CASSESTSPYNEQFF.

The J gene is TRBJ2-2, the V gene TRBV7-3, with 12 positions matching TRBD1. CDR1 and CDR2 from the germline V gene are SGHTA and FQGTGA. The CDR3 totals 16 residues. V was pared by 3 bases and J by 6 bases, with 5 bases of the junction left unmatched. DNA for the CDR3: TGTGCCAGCAGCTTCCTGGGACAGGGGGCGTCCGGGGAGCTGTTTTTT. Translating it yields CASSFLGQGASGELFF.

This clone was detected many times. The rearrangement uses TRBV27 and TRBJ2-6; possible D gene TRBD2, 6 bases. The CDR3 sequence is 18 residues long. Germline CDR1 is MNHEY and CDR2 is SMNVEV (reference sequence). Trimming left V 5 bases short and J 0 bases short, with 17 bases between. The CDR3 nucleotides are TGTGCCAGCAGTCTATATTGGCGCGGGATCTCTGGGGCCAACGTCCTGACTTTC. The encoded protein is CASSLYWRGISGANVLTF.

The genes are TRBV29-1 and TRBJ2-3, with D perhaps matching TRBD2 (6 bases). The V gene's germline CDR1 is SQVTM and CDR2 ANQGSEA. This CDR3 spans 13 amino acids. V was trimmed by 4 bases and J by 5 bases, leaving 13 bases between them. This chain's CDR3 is CSVAGRSIDTQYF. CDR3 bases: TGCAGCGTTGCGGGGAGGAGTATAGATACGCAGTATTTT.

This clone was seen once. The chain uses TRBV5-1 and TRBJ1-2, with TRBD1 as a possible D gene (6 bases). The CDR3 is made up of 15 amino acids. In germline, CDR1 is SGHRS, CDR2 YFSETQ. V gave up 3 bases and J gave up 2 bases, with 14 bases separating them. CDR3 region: CASSSGDTHNYGYTF. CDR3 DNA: TGCGCCAGCAGCTCGGGGGACACGCACAACTATGGCTACACCTTC.

The CDR3 reads CATSRVGLNGYTF. As DNA, the CDR3 is TGTGCCACCAGCAGAGTAGGCTTGAATGGCTACACCTTC. This chain links TRBV15 with TRBJ1-2; no firm D call. V gave up 1 base and J gave up 6 bases, with 9 bases separating them. There are 13 residues in the CDR3. Germline-derived CDR1 and CDR2 are LNHNV and YYDKDF (reference sequence).

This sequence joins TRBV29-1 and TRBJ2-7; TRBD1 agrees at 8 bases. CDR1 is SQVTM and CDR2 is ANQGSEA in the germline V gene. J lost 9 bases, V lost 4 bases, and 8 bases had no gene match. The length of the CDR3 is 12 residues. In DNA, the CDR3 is TGCAGCGTTGTCGACAGGGGACCGGGGCAGTACTTC. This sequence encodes CSVVDRGPGQYF.

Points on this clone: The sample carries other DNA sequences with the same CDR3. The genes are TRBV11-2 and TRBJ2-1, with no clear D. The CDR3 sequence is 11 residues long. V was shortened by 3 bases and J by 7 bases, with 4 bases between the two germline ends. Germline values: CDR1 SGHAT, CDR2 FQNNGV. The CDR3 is CASSFYNEQFF. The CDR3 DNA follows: TGTGCCAGCAGCTTTTATAATGAGCAGTTCTTC.

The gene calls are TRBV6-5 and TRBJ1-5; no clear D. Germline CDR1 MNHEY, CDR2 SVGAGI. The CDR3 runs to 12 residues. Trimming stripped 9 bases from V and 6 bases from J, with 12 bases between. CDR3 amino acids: CASQTLGQPQHF. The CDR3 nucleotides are TGTGCCAGTCAAACCCTGGGTCAGCCCCAGCATTTT.

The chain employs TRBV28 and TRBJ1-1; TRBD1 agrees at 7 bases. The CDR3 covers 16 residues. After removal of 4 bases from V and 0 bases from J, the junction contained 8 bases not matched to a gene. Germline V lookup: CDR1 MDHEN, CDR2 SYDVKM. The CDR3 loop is CASSYSGQPLNTEAFF. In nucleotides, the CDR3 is TGTGCCAGCAGTTACTCGGGACAGCCCTTGAACACTGAAGCTTTCTTT.

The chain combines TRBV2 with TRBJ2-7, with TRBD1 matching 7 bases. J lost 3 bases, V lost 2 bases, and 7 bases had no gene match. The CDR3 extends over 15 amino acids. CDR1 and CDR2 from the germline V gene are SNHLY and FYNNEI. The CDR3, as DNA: TGTGCCAGCAGTGAACGGGGACAGAGCATCTACGAGCAGTACTTC. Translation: CASSERGQSIYEQYF. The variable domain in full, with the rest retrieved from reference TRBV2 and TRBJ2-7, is EPEVTQTPSHQVTQMGQEVILRCVPISNHLYFYWYRQILGQKVEFLVSFYNNEISEKSEIFDDQFSVERPDGSNFTLKIRSTKLEDSAMYFCASSERGQSIYEQYFGPGTRLTVT.

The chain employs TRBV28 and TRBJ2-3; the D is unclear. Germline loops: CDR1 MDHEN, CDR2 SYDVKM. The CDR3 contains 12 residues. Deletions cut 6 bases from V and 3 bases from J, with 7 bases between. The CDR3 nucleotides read TGTGCCAGCAGACAGCTTACAGATACGCAGTATTTT. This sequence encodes CASRQLTDTQYF.